The 17 T cell receptor beta chains below come from one sample, sequenced in a study of sequential checkpoint blockade in melanoma. The data were produced by immunoSEQ multiplex PCR, yet TCRdb's version contains in-frame clones alone and is incomplete. Found here are roughly 28,000 clones, 77% of them singletons; the top ten hold about a fifth. Treatment here: randomized to nivolumab then ipilimumab (arm A) or the reverse (arm B). Sequences were derived from CD8+ T cells sorted from blood (inferred from file names), sampled from a patient given nivolumab and ipilimumab in sequence. The receptor set was obtained from a human donor with melanoma.

This clone has just a few counts. The chain employs TRBV4-3 and TRBJ2-1; TRBD2 agrees at 7 bases. Germline lookup yields CDR1 LGHNA and CDR2 YSLEER. This CDR3 is built from 17 residues. J lost 0 bases, V lost 0 bases, and 5 bases had no gene match. The CDR3: CASSQDSGLDSYNEQFF. The CDR3 nucleotides are TGCGCCAGCAGCCAAGATAGCGGGTTAGACTCCTACAATGAGCAGTTCTTC.

This chain links TRBV11-2 with TRBJ1-2, with D possibly being TRBD1 (6 bases). This CDR3 comprises 17 residues. Trimming shortened V by 2 bases and J by 4 bases, and 20 bases separated the two germline ends. Germline assignment: CDR1 SGHAT and CDR2 FQNNGV. The chain's CDR3 is CASSLSKGIGQPYGYTF. Here the CDR3 DNA reads TGTGCCAGCAGCTTATCTAAGGGGATCGGACAGCCCTATGGCTACACCTTC.

This chain joins TRBV7-9 and TRBJ2-5, with 9 bases fitting TRBD1. Judging by the DNA end, TRBJ2-7 fits better; the J call may be wrong. Germline assignment: CDR1 SEHNR and CDR2 FQNEAQ (reference sequence). CDR3 length equals 15 residues. CDR3 region: CASSLGDRAGYEQYF. CDR3 bases: TGTGCCAGCAGCTTAGGGGACAGGGCCGGCTACGAGCAGTACTTC.

This clone was recorded once. This chain joins TRBV7-3 and TRBJ2-7, with D hard to call. The CDR3 has 14 residues. Looked up from germline, CDR1 is SGHTA and CDR2 is FQGTGA. Deletions cut 2 bases from V and 5 bases from J, with 13 bases between. The CDR3 sequence: CASSLSPGNHEQYF. The CDR3 nucleotides read TGTGCCAGCAGCTTATCCCCGGGTAACCACGAGCAGTACTTC.

The chain recombines TRBV30 with TRBJ2-7; D is possibly TRBD2 (7 bases). Deletions cut 2 bases from V and 2 bases from J, with 10 bases between. In germline, CDR1 is GTSNPN, CDR2 SVGIG (reference sequence). This CDR3 contains 13 residues. The CDR3 nucleotides read TGTGCCTGGAGTAGGGGGGGGCCCTACGAGCAGTACTTC. Its protein is CAWSRGGPYEQYF. The variable domain in full, with the rest retrieved from reference TRBV30 and TRBJ2-7, is SQTIHQWPATLVQPVGSPLSLECTVEGTSNPNLYWYRQAAGRGLQLLFYSVGIGQISSEVPQNLSASRPQDRQFILSSKKLLLSDSGFYLCAWSRGGPYEQYFGPGTRLTVT.

The V and J genes are TRBV27 and TRBJ2-7; TRBD2 matches 9 bases. The V segment lost 3 bases and the J segment 2 bases; nucleotides outside the gene matches: 2. Germline lookup yields CDR1 MNHEY and CDR2 SMNVEV (reference sequence). The CDR3 runs to 14 residues. The CDR3 DNA reads as TGTGCCAGCAGTTTTGTAGCGGGAGCCTACGAGCAGTACTTC. Protein: CASSFVAGAYEQYF.

About this clone itself: This may come from a read error, since a much larger clone is one base off. J is TRBJ2-3 and V is TRBV25-1, with TRBD1 matching over 7 bases. This CDR3 is built from 14 residues. Trimming cost V 4 bases and J 1 base; bases outside gene matches: 2. Germline V CDR1 and CDR2: MGHDK, SYGVNS. CDR3 nucleotides: TGTGCCAGCAGTGCCGGGACAGGCACAGATACGCAGTATTTT. Translated: CASSAGTGTDTQYF.

The V and J genes are TRBV4-1 and TRBJ2-3; TRBD2 matches 10 bases. This CDR3 is built from 17 residues. CDR1 MGHRA and CDR2 YSYEKL come from the germline V gene. The ends lost 2 bases at V and 0 bases at J; junction bases unmatched: 5. This chain's CDR3 is CASSQRASGGSTDTQYF. The CDR3 DNA reads as TGCGCCAGCAGCCAACGGGCTAGCGGGGGAAGCACAGATACGCAGTATTTT.

DNA for the CDR3: TGTGCCAGCAGCTTAAGGAGCGGGACCTACAATGAGCAGTTCTTC. Amino acid sequence: CASSLRSGTYNEQFF. The rearrangement uses TRBV7-6 and TRBJ2-1; the match to TRBD2 covers 7 bases. There are 15 residues in the CDR3. Germline CDR1 SGHVS, CDR2 FNYEAQ. J gave up 2 bases and V 2 bases, and 3 bases lay outside the gene matches.

The rearrangement links TRBV5-4 to TRBJ1-1; a possible D gene is TRBD1 (6 bases). The CDR3 is 16 residues long. Germline V CDR1 and CDR2: SGHNT, YYREEE (reference sequence). Trimming cost V 4 bases and J 0 bases, with 16 bases left between them. In DNA form, the CDR3 reads TGTGCCAGCAGCCCACGCCAGGGGATGATGAACACTGAAGCTTTCTTT. It specifies CASSPRQGMMNTEAFF.

This chain links TRBV2 with TRBJ2-1; TRBD2 is a possible D gene (6 bases). V lost 7 bases to trimming and J lost 4 bases, with 14 bases between them. Germline V gene lookup returns CDR1 SNHLY and CDR2 FYNNEI. The CDR3 totals 14 residues. The CDR3 region is CASIGLSQYNEQFF. CDR3 coding DNA: TGTGCCAGCATCGGACTAAGCCAATACAATGAGCAGTTCTTC.

The chain recombines TRBV2 with TRBJ1-2, with 9 bases matching TRBD1. Unmatched junction bases numbered 15, after V lost 11 bases and J lost 5 bases. Germline V gives CDR1 SNHLY, CDR2 FYNNEI. This CDR3 is 15 amino acids long. CDR3 nucleotides: TGTGCCGGCCGAAAACGGGACAGGGTTAATTATGGCTACACCTTC. It is translated as CAGRKRDRVNYGYTF.

The chain uses TRBV5-5 and TRBJ2-5; 7 nucleotides agree with TRBD2. The J call may be incorrect, as the DNA end agrees better with TRBJ2-7. Germline lookup yields CDR1 SGHKS and CDR2 YYEKEE (reference sequence). This CDR3 contains 14 residues. The CDR3 protein is CASSPSSGNYEQYF. DNA for the CDR3: TGTGCCAGCAGCCCCTCTAGCGGTAACTACGAGCAGTACTTC.

The chain is built from TRBV2 and TRBJ2-3; D is unresolved. V lost 3 bases and J lost 2, with 3 bases in between. CDR1 is SNHLY, CDR2 FYNNEI, per germline. The CDR3 consists of 12 residues. The CDR3 loop is CASSDLTDTQYF. The CDR3 region has the DNA TGTGCCAGCAGTGACCTCACAGATACGCAGTATTTT.

The chain uses TRBV5-8 and TRBJ2-1, with 7 positions matching TRBD1. The CDR3 sequence is 15 residues long. Per the germline V gene, CDR1 is SGHTS and CDR2 is YDEGEE. Germline trimming cut 0 bases from V and 7 bases from J; bases unmatched to any gene: 7. CDR3 sequence: CASSLGTGVLNEQFF. CDR3 DNA: TGTGCCAGCAGCTTGGGGACAGGAGTATTGAATGAGCAGTTCTTC.

V and J are TRBV5-6 and TRBJ2-1; 9 bases are shared with TRBD1. J was trimmed by 4 bases and V by 5 bases; bases with no gene match: 10. CDR1 and CDR2 from the germline V gene are SGHDT and YYEEEE. The CDR3 consists of 16 residues. CDR3 in DNA: TGTGCCAGCAGTGGGGGGCCGGGACAGGGTTACAATGAGCAGTTCTTC. Protein: CASSGGPGQGYNEQFF.

The chain uses TRBV7-8 and TRBJ2-1, with 8 bases aligning to TRBD2. Trimming at V came to 2 bases and at J to 3 bases, leaving 3 bases not matched to a gene. Germline-derived CDR1 and CDR2 are SGHVS and FQNEAQ. This CDR3 has 15 residues. CDR3 bases: TGTGCCAGCAGCTTAACGGGGGGGCTCTACAATGAGCAGTTCTTC. Encoded protein: CASSLTGGLYNEQFF.